This TCR beta chain was recorded in a study of human versus mouse CDR3 diversity and MHC coevolution. Across the whole study: Valid reads per sample ranged from roughly 5.5 x 10^6 to 1.7 x 10^7. General study results and limits: Clonal inequality was lowest in two of the three human donors. About 6 MHC II alleles selected the human T cells.

Remarks on this clone: The antigen remains undetermined.

The germline gives CDR1 SEHNR, CDR2 FQNEAQ (reference sequence). The CDR3 contains 18 residues. V lost 6 bases and J lost 0, with 23 bases in between. Generated by immunoSEQ multiplex PCR, the TCRdb table keeps only in-frame clones and is missing some. This sample has 60,000 or so clones, with 90% to 95% found just once. The sequence was obtained from a person aged 55 to 75 in good health. Sequencing was done on a sample of naive CD4+ T cells from blood. Sample subset: CD45RO-negative CD62L-positive naive CD4 T cells. The genes are TRBV7-9 and TRBJ1-1; a possible D gene is TRBD1 (6 bases). In DNA form, the CDR3 reads TGTGCCAGCAGGGACCTAGGGGGTGCCGATGGGGTGAACACTGAAGCTTTCTTT. Its translation: CASRDLGGADGVNTEAFF.